This T cell receptor beta chain emerged from a study of human T cells and chemical hapten exposure. About the research overall: TCR yields per sample varied, mainly owing to small pooled library volume differences.

V was clipped by 3 bases and J by 5 bases; unmatched bases: 5. Per the germline V gene, CDR1 is DFQATT and CDR2 is SNEGSKA (reference sequence). The CDR3 is 15 amino acids. For the library, individual cDNA molecules each received unique molecular identifiers. In the study's own analysis: Counts of TCRs in each sample centred on a median of about 95,000 and extended from about 20,000 to 690,000. TCRdb fed the reads into MiXCR, producing one record per CDR3 protein. Here the V and J calls rest on TCRdb's processing, not on the authors' analysis. The sample holds roughly 120,000 distinct CDR3 sequences, 8.5% seen once. Total RNA was isolated from whole blood that had not been fractionated.

Sequenced sample: whole blood. The rearrangement joins TRBV20-1 to TRBJ2-5, with 14 bases lining up with TRBD2. The source of this sequence is a human donor in good health. Some clones in this sample may be carry-over from other donors' samples. The CDR3 DNA reads as TGCAGTGCTAGGGGGACTAGCGGGGGATATGAGACCCAGTACTTC. It specifies CSARGTSGGYETQYF.